The entry below describes one TCR beta chain. Its antigen is not identified. Some clones are missing from TCRdb's copy, which holds only in-frame ones; the method was immunoSEQ multiplex PCR. The sample yields hundreds of thousands of clones, about 92% seen once. The data were obtained in a study of T cell responses to AZD1222 COVID-19 vaccine. Study results and caveats: The CD4 TCRs associated with vaccination extended across spike and predominated at 160-218 and 743-854. Vaccination with two AZD1222 doses was followed by a rise in Spike-specific TCR breadth and depth.

The CDR3 spans 14 residues. Germline CDR1 and CDR2: GTSNPN and SVGIG (reference sequence). V was trimmed by 4 bases and J by 0 bases, leaving 12 bases between them. The chain recombines TRBV30 with TRBJ1-1; perhaps TRBD1 as D (6 bases). This clonotype was obtained from an adult in good health. Sequences were derived from peripheral blood, sampled on day 0 of MenACWY control vaccination. This chain's CDR3 is CAWTGEVMNTEAFF. For the CDR3, the DNA is TGTGCCTGGACAGGGGAAGTTATGAACACTGAAGCTTTCTTT. The whole variable domain, filled in from reference TRBV30 and TRBJ1-1, reads SQTIHQWPATLVQPVGSPLSLECTVEGTSNPNLYWYRQAAGRGLQLLFYSVGIGQISSEVPQNLSASRPQDRQFILSSKKLLLSDSGFYLCAWTGEVMNTEAFFGQGTRLTVV.